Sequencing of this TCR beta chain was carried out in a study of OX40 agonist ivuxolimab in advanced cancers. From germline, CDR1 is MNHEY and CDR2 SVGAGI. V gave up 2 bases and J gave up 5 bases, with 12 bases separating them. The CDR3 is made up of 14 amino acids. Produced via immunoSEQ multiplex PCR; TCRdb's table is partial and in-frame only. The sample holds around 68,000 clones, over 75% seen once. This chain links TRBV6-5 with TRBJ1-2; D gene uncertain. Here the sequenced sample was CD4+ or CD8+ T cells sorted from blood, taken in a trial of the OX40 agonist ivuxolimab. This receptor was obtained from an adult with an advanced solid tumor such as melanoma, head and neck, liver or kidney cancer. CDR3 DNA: TGTGCCAGCAGTTACGACGGTGAGCGTTATGGCTACACCTTC. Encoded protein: CASSYDGERYGYTF.